One and the same sample provided the 7 T cell receptor beta chains below, sequenced in a study of cytomegalovirus exposure and HLA in healthy donors. Researchers ran the PCR with 60 Vbeta and 13 Jbeta primers. This table comes from immunoSEQ multiplex PCR, and its TCRdb copy is limited to in-frame clones, with some not included. Here the sample spans 180,000 or so clones, under 80% being singletons. Sequenced sample: PBMCs. The origin of the receptors is a woman aged 25 to 39 in good health and CMV-seropositive.

The genes are TRBV28 and TRBJ1-2; D uncertain. The CDR3 spans 12 residues. Germline CDR1 is MDHEN and CDR2 is SYDVKM. Deletions cut 4 bases from V and 4 bases from J, with 7 bases between. Written as DNA, the CDR3 is TGTGCCAGCAGTTGGTACAGCTATGGCTACACCTTC. This sequence encodes CASSWYSYGYTF.

The V gene is TRBV5-1, the J gene TRBJ1-3; 8 nucleotides align to TRBD1. Germline CDR1 and CDR2: SGHRS and YFSETQ. V was clipped by 0 bases and J by 0 bases; unmatched bases: 2. CDR3 length: 16 amino acids. CDR3 in amino acids: CASSLAGQVSGNTIYF. The CDR3 DNA follows: TGCGCCAGCAGCTTGGCGGGACAGGTCTCTGGAAACACCATATATTTT. The whole variable domain, filled in from reference TRBV5-1 and TRBJ1-3, reads KAGVTQTPRYLIKTRGQQVTLSCSPISGHRSVSWYQQTPGQGLQFLFEYFSETQRNKGNFPGRFSGRQFSNSRSEMNVSTLELGDSALYLCASSLAGQVSGNTIYFGEGSWLTVV.

The V gene is TRBV28, the J gene TRBJ2-5; TRBD2 is a possible D gene (7 bases). Germline CDR1 is MDHEN and CDR2 is SYDVKM. The V end lost 5 bases, the J end lost 4 bases, and 17 bases lay between the germline ends. CDR3 size: 15 residues. The CDR3, as DNA: TGTGCCAGCAGTCAACCCTCTAGGGGGGGAGAGACCCAGTACTTC. Translation: CASSQPSRGGETQYF.

V gene TRBV5-1 combines with J gene TRBJ2-3; D gene unclear. Deletions cut 5 bases from V and 0 bases from J, with 10 bases between. In germline, CDR1 is SGHRS, CDR2 YFSETQ. The CDR3 runs to 14 residues. CDR3 in DNA: TGCGCCAGCAGGCTGAGTTTGAGCACAGATACGCAGTATTTT. Its translation: CASRLSLSTDTQYF.

The genes are TRBV30 and TRBJ1-5; D may be TRBD1 (5 bases). The germline gives CDR1 GTSNPN, CDR2 SVGIG (reference sequence). This CDR3 region has 12 residues. Trimming left V 5 bases short and J 11 bases short, with 16 bases between. CDR3 in DNA: TGTGCCTGGGCACCGGTCGGGGGAGCCCAGCATTTT. As protein: CAWAPVGGAQHF.

The CDR3 region is CASSTWDRDRNGYTF. CDR3 nucleotide sequence: TGTGCCAGCAGCACCTGGGACAGAGACAGGAATGGCTACACCTTC. The chain links TRBV5-4 to TRBJ1-2, with 7 nucleotides matching TRBD1. Germline V gene sequence: CDR1 SGHNT, CDR2 YYREEE (reference sequence). V dropped 4 bases and J dropped 6; count of bases not matched to a gene: 12. This CDR3 contains 15 residues.

The chain is built from TRBV28 and TRBJ1-5; D gene unclear. Deletions cut 3 bases from V and 2 bases from J, with 14 bases between. Germline CDR1 and CDR2: MDHEN and SYDVKM. This CDR3 is built from 16 residues. The CDR3: CASSFLGRGGNQPQHF. The CDR3 DNA reads as TGTGCCAGCAGTTTCTTGGGTCGGGGTGGCAATCAGCCCCAGCATTTT.